The 19 T cell receptor beta chains in this list originate from one sample, sequenced in a study of T-cell memory formation after mild COVID-19. TCRdb reprocessed the 5' RACE reads via MiXCR and lists one record per CDR3 protein. The top ten clones hold 5% to 5.5% of a sample with more than 100,000 distinct CDR3 sequences, over 15% of them seen once. Sequenced: PBMCs or a T cell subset sorted from them (not recorded which). These receptor sequences come from a man aged 18 to 29 who had mild COVID-19 (a few samples of this study predate the infection). Cell type and time point are not known.

The sample holds a few counts of this clonotype. This sequence joins TRBV2 and TRBJ2-7; D is undetermined. The CDR3 length is 11 residues. Germline V CDR1 and CDR2: SNHLY, FYNNEI. The V end lost 2 bases, the J end lost 3 bases, and 2 bases lay between the germline ends. Here the CDR3 DNA reads TGTGCCAGCAGTGAAATCTACGAGCAGTACTTC. Translating it yields CASSEIYEQYF.

The rearrangement uses TRBV21-1 and TRBJ2-2. TRBV21-1 is labeled a pseudogene. This CDR3 has 16 amino acids. CDR3 sequence reads: CASSKGWQVNTGELFF. DNA of the CDR3: TGTGCCAGCAGCAAAGGTTGGCAGGTGAACACCGGGGAGCTGTTTTTT.

In its sample, this clonotype was seen a few times. V usage is TRBV20-1 and J usage is TRBJ1-1, with no clear D. Germline-derived CDR1 and CDR2 are DFQATT and SNEGSKA (reference sequence). Trimming pared 3 bases from V and 4 bases from J, leaving 9 bases between. The CDR3 contains 12 residues. The chain's CDR3 is CSASRRATEAFF. In DNA form, the CDR3 reads TGCAGTGCTAGTCGGCGGGCCACTGAAGCTTTCTTT.

The chain recombines TRBV3-1 with TRBJ2-1; TRBD2 aligns across 9 bases. The germline V gene encodes CDR1 LGHDT and CDR2 YNNKEL (reference sequence). This CDR3 is built from 14 residues. With 3 bases clipped from V and 8 bases from J, the junction kept 5 bases outside the gene matches. The CDR3 is CASSHAGGSDEQFF. DNA for the CDR3: TGTGCCAGCAGCCACGCGGGGGGGTCAGATGAGCAGTTCTTC.

The V and J genes are TRBV7-8 and TRBJ2-1; D gene ambiguous. The germline CDR1 and CDR2 sequences are SGHVS and FQNEAQ. V dropped 5 bases and J dropped 9 bases, with 14 bases sitting between them. The CDR3 has 13 amino acids. The chain's CDR3 is CASSPLRTSEQFF. The CDR3 DNA reads as TGTGCCAGCAGCCCCCTCCGGACCAGTGAGCAGTTCTTC.

J is TRBJ1-2 and V is TRBV20-1; D gene uncertain. CDR1 is DFQATT and CDR2 is SNEGSKA in the germline V gene (reference sequence). The CDR3 consists of 15 residues. V lost 0 bases, J lost 1 base, and 12 bases lay in between. CDR3 DNA sequence: TGCAGTGCTAGAGATGGCAGCAGCCTTAACTATGGCTACACCTTC. Translated, it gives CSARDGSSLNYGYTF.

This chain joins TRBV7-2 and TRBJ1-1; D not resolved. This CDR3 spans 14 amino acids. V lost 3 bases, J lost 1 base, and 9 bases lay in between. CDR1 is SGHTA and CDR2 is FQGNSA in the germline V gene. CDR3 DNA: TGTGCCAGCAGCTTGCGACTGAAGAACACTGAAGCTTTCTTT. It yields the protein CASSLRLKNTEAFF.

This clonotype occurred a few times. The chain carries TRBV19 and TRBJ1-5, with no clear D. CDR1 is LNHDA and CDR2 is SQIVND in the germline V gene (reference sequence). CDR3 length: 13 amino acids. Trimming pared 7 bases from V and 1 base from J, leaving 8 bases between. The CDR3 is CASTSGSNQPQHF. The CDR3 DNA follows: TGTGCCAGTACCTCCGGGAGCAATCAGCCCCAGCATTTT.

A few counts support this clonotype. The chain recombines TRBV5-6 with TRBJ2-2, with D possibly matching TRBD2 (6 bases). Per germline, CDR1 SGHDT and CDR2 YYEEEE. The CDR3 totals 16 residues. The V and J ends lost 4 bases and 0 bases respectively, with 13 bases between them. Here the CDR3 reads CASSRSLAPNTGELFF. The DNA for the CDR3 is TGTGCCAGCAGCCGATCTCTAGCGCCGAACACCGGGGAGCTGTTTTTT.

The V call is TRBV12-3 or TRBV12-4, the J call TRBJ2-5, with no clear D. This CDR3 spans 14 amino acids. The V and J ends lost 5 bases and 2 bases respectively, with 12 bases between them. CDR3 coding DNA: TGTGCCAGCAGTCCCCCGAGCAGGCAAGAGACCCAGTACTTC. It is translated as CASSPPSRQETQYF.

In this sample, this clonotype turned up a few times. This chain's CDR3 is CASSLSRTYTDTQYF. The CDR3 DNA reads as TGTGCCAGCAGTTTGAGCCGGACATACACAGATACGCAGTATTTT. This rearrangement joins TRBV6-2 or TRBV6-3 to TRBJ2-3; perhaps TRBD1 as D (5 bases). Germline V gene data show CDR1 as MNHEY and CDR2 as SVGEGT. The CDR3 loop spans 15 amino acids. The ends were cut back, 4 bases at V and 2 bases at J, with 13 bases in the middle.

This clonotype was seen at least ten times. The CDR3 here is CASSKVAGTGVFEQYV. The CDR3 DNA reads as TGTGCCAGCAGCAAAGTAGCTGGGACAGGGGTATTCGAGCAGTACGTC. This chain joins TRBV21-1 and TRBJ2-7; TRBD1, the D gene given by the table, was not confirmed from the DNA. TRBV21-1 counts as a pseudogene. The CDR3 runs 16 residues.

This chain uses TRBV5-1 with TRBJ2-2; 11 bases fit TRBD2. This CDR3 has 16 amino acids. J lost 3 bases, V lost 7 bases, and 8 bases had no gene match. The germline CDR1 and CDR2 sequences are SGHRS and YFSETQ. The CDR3 here is CASLPLAGGDTGELFF. CDR3 nucleotides: TGCGCCAGCCTACCCCTAGCGGGGGGTGACACCGGGGAGCTGTTTTTT.

This clonotype was seen more than once but under ten times. This chain links TRBV20-1 with TRBJ2-7; 8 bases align to TRBD1. The ends lost 5 bases at V and 0 bases at J; junction bases unmatched: 6. Germline V gives CDR1 DFQATT, CDR2 SNEGSKA (reference sequence). The CDR3 has 14 amino acids. CDR3 loop: CSAHPTGASYEQYV. The DNA of the CDR3 is TGCAGTGCTCATCCGACAGGGGCCTCCTACGAGCAGTACGTC.

This clonotype has a count of ten or more. This chain joins TRBV5-6 and TRBJ2-7; 11 nucleotides agree with TRBD1. The CDR3 length is 14 residues. The V gene's germline CDR1 is SGHDT and CDR2 YYEEEE. The V gene end was trimmed by 4 bases and the J gene end by 6 bases; junction bases not matched to a gene: 6. The CDR3 DNA sequence: TGTGCCAGCAGCCAGGACAGGGGGCTGTTCGAGCAGTACGTC. Its translation: CASSQDRGLFEQYV.

The chain combines TRBV7-3 with TRBJ2-1; TRBD1 might be the D (6 bases). The germline gives CDR1 SGHTA, CDR2 FQGTGA. The V gene lost 3 bases and the J gene lost 11 bases, with 17 bases spanning the gap. The CDR3 sequence is 14 residues long. Here the CDR3 reads CASSLETRDTKQFF. The CDR3 DNA follows: TGTGCCAGCAGCTTGGAAACCCGGGACACCAAGCAGTTCTTC.

The chain uses TRBV11-2 and TRBJ2-1, with TRBD2 matching 10 bases. Germline trimming cut 4 bases from V and 9 bases from J; bases unmatched to any gene: 12. CDR1 is SGHAT and CDR2 is FQNNGV in the germline V gene. The CDR3 runs 16 residues. The CDR3 loop is CASSSSGAGGLGEQFF. The DNA for the CDR3 is TGTGCCAGCAGCTCCTCGGGAGCGGGGGGGCTAGGTGAGCAGTTCTTC.

DNA of the CDR3: TGCAGTGCTAGGGCCATCCCCGACAGGGTAGTACCGGATACGCAGTATTTT. The encoded protein is CSARAIPDRVVPDTQYF. V is TRBV20-1 and J is TRBJ2-3; TRBD1 agrees at 7 bases. Germline V lookup: CDR1 DFQATT, CDR2 SNEGSKA (reference sequence). Trimming cost V 3 bases and J 6 bases; bases outside gene matches: 18. CDR3 length equals 17 residues.

The genes are TRBV7-2 and TRBJ2-2; D is unclear. This CDR3 has 12 amino acids. V lost 0 bases and J 9 bases, leaving 5 bases between the germline ends. The germline V gene has CDR1 SGHTA and CDR2 FQGNSA. The CDR3 protein is CASSLAAWELFF. The CDR3 DNA is TGTGCCAGCAGCTTAGCGGCCTGGGAGCTGTTTTTT.